This TCR beta chain was sequenced during a study of cytomegalovirus exposure and HLA in healthy donors. In germline, CDR1 is MDHEN, CDR2 SYDVKM. This CDR3 has 16 residues. V shed 3 bases, J shed 0 bases, and the junction held 6 bases outside the gene matches. General study findings and limits: In an earlier analysis, in 540 or so donors, most V segments appeared productive either ~90% or ~30% of the time. Analyses of presence/absence relied on an assumption of roughly uniform sequencing depth across donors.

Concerning this clone itself: Its matching antigen is unknown.

Vbeta (60) and Jbeta (13) primers were used in the PCR. Methods used by the authors: In a later analysis, 75 million to 95 million unique TCR beta chains included roughly 11 million shared by two or more donors. Clones were read by immunoSEQ multiplex PCR, and TCRdb kept only the in-frame ones, dropping some. D and trimming were read from the DNA, whereas the V and J calls and clone size are those reported in that table. The sample includes some 140,000 clones, over 60% of them seen just once. This clonotype was obtained from a woman in her 40s in good health and CMV-seronegative. The sequencing input was PBMCs. The chain combines TRBV28 with TRBJ2-7; 9 nucleotides match TRBD1. DNA for the CDR3: TGTGCCAGCAGTTTGATCGGGACAGGGAACTCCTACGAGCAGTACTTC. Its translation is CASSLIGTGNSYEQYF.